Below are 32 T cell receptor beta chains sequenced from a single sample in a study of OX40 agonist ivuxolimab in advanced cancers. Assay used: immunoSEQ multiplex PCR; TCRdb lists only in-frame clones, some missing. Of more than 15,000 clones in the sample, roughly 73% were seen once. The specimen was CD4+ or CD8+ T cells sorted from blood, collected in a trial of the OX40 agonist ivuxolimab. The source of these receptors is an adult with an advanced solid tumor such as melanoma, head and neck, liver or kidney cancer.

The rearrangement uses TRBV19 and TRBJ1-1; D is uncertain. The CDR3 is 14 amino acids. Trimming took off 5 bases at V and 3 bases at J, with 13 bases between the two ends. Germline CDR1 is LNHDA and CDR2 is SQIVND (reference sequence). This CDR3 is CASSVTEIYTEAFF. CDR3 nucleotide sequence: TGTGCCAGTAGTGTAACAGAAATATACACTGAAGCTTTCTTT.

The chain recombines TRBV5-1 with TRBJ1-4; 8 nucleotides match TRBD1. Losses at the gene ends were 7 bases for V and 4 bases for J; bases not matched to a gene: 12. Germline CDR1 and CDR2: SGHRS and YFSETQ. The CDR3 contains 16 residues. The chain's CDR3 is CASSFFPGQVNEKLFF. CDR3 DNA: TGCGCCAGCTCTTTCTTCCCGGGACAGGTTAATGAAAAACTGTTTTTT.

This clone was seen a few times. The CDR3 here is CASSQTTGGNRETQYF. The CDR3 region has the DNA TGTGCCAGCAGTCAAACGACAGGGGGCAACAGAGAGACCCAGTACTTC. This rearrangement joins TRBV5-6 to TRBJ2-5; the match to TRBD1 covers 10 bases. CDR1 and CDR2 (germline): SGHDT, YYEEEE. This CDR3 is 16 amino acids long. V was clipped by 5 bases and J by 4 bases; unmatched bases: 11.

This chain connects TRBV28 to TRBJ1-5, with a tentative D call TRBD1 (5 bases). CDR1 and CDR2 (germline): MDHEN, SYDVKM. V lost 2 bases, J lost 5 bases, and 10 bases lay in between. This CDR3 contains 14 residues. DNA of the CDR3: TGTGCCAGCAGTTTAGGGGGGGAAGATCAGCCCCAGCATTTT. This encodes CASSLGGEDQPQHF.

The chain combines TRBV19 with TRBJ1-5, with D unresolved. V lost 1 base, J lost 3 bases, and 7 bases lay in between. The germline V gene has CDR1 LNHDA and CDR2 SQIVND (reference sequence). The CDR3 spans 14 residues. Here the CDR3 DNA reads TGTGCCAGTAGTATAGGGTTCGACAATCAGCCCCAGCATTTT. Its protein is CASSIGFDNQPQHF. The full variable domain, its missing parts supplied by reference TRBV19 and TRBJ1-5, is DGGITQSPKYLFRKEGQNVTLSCEQNLNHDAMYWYRQDPGQGLRLIYYSQIVNDFQKGDIAEGYSVSREKKESFPLTVTSAQKNPTAFYLCASSIGFDNQPQHFGDGTRLSIL.

J is TRBJ2-1 and V is TRBV7-7; D might be TRBD1 (6 bases). This CDR3 has 12 amino acids. Germline assignment: CDR1 SSHAT and CDR2 FNYEAQ (reference sequence). V lost 0 bases to trimming and J lost 9 bases, with 6 bases between them. CDR3 sequence reads: CASSLAGGEQFF. CDR3 in DNA: TGTGCCAGCAGCTTAGCAGGGGGTGAGCAGTTCTTC. The whole variable domain, filled in from reference TRBV7-7 and TRBJ2-1, reads GAGVSQSPRYKVTKRGQDVTLRCDPISSHATLYWYQQALGQGPEFLTYFNYEAQPDKSGLPSDRFSAERPEGSISTLTIQRTEQRDSAMYRCASSLAGGEQFFGPGTRLTVL.

This clone appeared a single time. The V and J genes are TRBV5-7 and TRBJ2-1, with D perhaps TRBD1 (6 bases). TRBV5-7 is noted as an ORF with a role that remains uncertain. V was trimmed by 4 bases and J by 13 bases, leaving 9 bases between them. CDR3 size: 10 residues. DNA for the CDR3: TGTGCCAGCAGCCCACAGGGACAGTTCTTC. It encodes CASSPQGQFF.

The chain links TRBV19 to TRBJ2-1, with D perhaps TRBD1 (6 bases). The CDR3 loop spans 15 amino acids. The V gene lost 3 bases and the J gene lost 3 bases, with 12 bases spanning the gap. Germline V gene lookup returns CDR1 LNHDA and CDR2 SQIVND (reference sequence). The CDR3 coding sequence is TGTGCCAGTAGTATCTGGGGGACATACTACAATGAGCAGTTCTTC. Translation: CASSIWGTYYNEQFF. The full variable domain, in which reference TRBV19 and TRBJ2-1 provide the parts outside the CDR3, is DGGITQSPKYLFRKEGQNVTLSCEQNLNHDAMYWYRQDPGQGLRLIYYSQIVNDFQKGDIAEGYSVSREKKESFPLTVTSAQKNPTAFYLCASSIWGTYYNEQFFGPGTRLTVL.

This chain links TRBV11-2 with TRBJ1-2, with TRBD1 as a possible D gene (5 bases). The germline gives CDR1 SGHAT, CDR2 FQNNGV. The CDR3 runs to 13 residues. The V gene lost 1 base and the J gene lost 4 bases, with 7 bases spanning the gap. CDR3 loop: CASSLGRGYGYTF. DNA of the CDR3: TGTGCCAGCAGCTTAGGGAGGGGCTATGGCTACACCTTC.

The chain employs TRBV9 and TRBJ1-5, with 7 bases fitting TRBD1. The CDR3 has 19 amino acids. V trimming: 4 bases; J trimming: 7 bases; junction bases outside the gene matches: 23. In germline, CDR1 is SGDLS, CDR2 YYNGEE. The CDR3 DNA reads as TGTGCCAGCAGCAAGAGGACGACCCCCGTGGGGACAGTCTTCCAGCCCCAGCATTTT. Protein: CASSKRTTPVGTVFQPQHF.

This sequence joins TRBV27 and TRBJ2-5, with 12 bases identical to TRBD2. Germline lookup yields CDR1 MNHEY and CDR2 SMNVEV (reference sequence). CDR3 size: 13 residues. V lost 6 bases, J lost 5 bases, and 1 base stayed unmatched. The CDR3 region is CASSGTSGETQYF. In DNA, the CDR3 is TGTGCCAGCAGCGGGACTAGCGGGGAGACCCAGTACTTC.

The chain links TRBV7-8 to TRBJ2-4; D is undetermined. The CDR3 contains 13 residues. V was clipped by 1 base and J by 6 bases, with 7 bases between them. Germline assignment: CDR1 SGHVS and CDR2 FQNEAQ. CDR3 loop: CASSLVPTNIQYF. CDR3 bases: TGTGCCAGCAGCTTAGTCCCCACAAACATTCAGTACTTC.

The V and J genes are TRBV27 and TRBJ2-1; 11 bases agree with TRBD2. This CDR3 contains 15 residues. Germline values: CDR1 MNHEY, CDR2 SMNVEV (reference sequence). Losses at the gene ends were 3 bases for V and 7 bases for J; bases not matched to a gene: 5. Here the CDR3 reads CASSFGLAGGNEQFF. The DNA for the CDR3 is TGTGCCAGCAGTTTTGGGTTAGCGGGAGGGAATGAGCAGTTCTTC.

Only one count was recorded for this clone. This chain connects TRBV7-9 to TRBJ2-7, with D unresolved. With 1 base removed from V and 3 bases from J, the gap between germline ends came to 7 bases. This CDR3 spans 13 amino acids. CDR1 and CDR2 (germline): SEHNR, FQNEAQ (reference sequence). CDR3: CASSLEDLYEQYF. The CDR3, as DNA: TGTGCCAGCAGCTTAGAAGACCTCTACGAGCAGTACTTC.

The rearrangement joins TRBV9 to TRBJ1-1, with TRBD1 matching 7 bases. Per the germline V gene, CDR1 is SGDLS and CDR2 is YYNGEE. V shed 2 bases and J 1 base; nucleotides not matched to a gene: 5. This CDR3 contains 15 residues. The CDR3 region has the DNA TGTGCCAGCAGCGTCGCCGGGACAGAGAACACTGAAGCTTTCTTT. Translation: CASSVAGTENTEAFF.

The chain employs TRBV27 and TRBJ1-2, with a tentative D call TRBD1 (5 bases). V was shortened by 3 bases and J by 5 bases, with 19 bases between the two germline ends. The CDR3 covers 16 residues. Germline CDR1 reads MNHEY; CDR2 reads SMNVEV (reference sequence). CDR3 bases: TGTGCCAGCAGTTTTCAAGGGGTTCGGCAGAGTTATGGCTACACCTTC. The encoded protein is CASSFQGVRQSYGYTF.

The chain recombines TRBV2 with TRBJ2-5, with D unresolved. Trimming removed 4 bases from V and 4 bases from J, with 13 bases in between. The germline V gene has CDR1 SNHLY and CDR2 FYNNEI. CDR3 size: 14 residues. This CDR3 reads CASSVVVPLETQYF. The CDR3 region has the DNA TGTGCCAGCAGTGTAGTGGTCCCTCTAGAGACCCAGTACTTC.

The rearrangement uses TRBV5-6 and TRBJ2-1, with D tentatively TRBD1 (5 bases). Germline CDR1 and CDR2: SGHDT and YYEEEE. The CDR3 loop spans 16 amino acids. Trimming took off 4 bases at V and 12 bases at J, with 26 bases between the two ends. CDR3 sequence (DNA): TGTGCCAGCAGCGCCTTGACAGAACCCCCTACAAAGGGGCAGTTCTTC. This gives the protein CASSALTEPPTKGQFF. Variable domain in full (rest from reference TRBV5-6 and TRBJ2-1): DAGVTQSPTHLIKTRGQQVTLRCSPKSGHDTVSWYQQALGQGPQFIFQYYEEEERQRGNFPDRFSGHQFPNYSSELNVNALLLGDSALYLCASSALTEPPTKGQFFGPGTRLTVL.

The gene calls are TRBV29-1 and TRBJ2-7, with 7 bases identical to TRBD2. The V and J ends lost 6 bases and 0 bases, in that order; junction bases with no gene match: 17. CDR1 SQVTM and CDR2 ANQGSEA come from the germline V gene. The CDR3 sequence is 17 residues long. The CDR3: CSVRGSGGPIGSYEQYF. The CDR3 DNA reads TGCAGCGTGCGGGGGTCGGGGGGACCCATTGGCTCCTACGAGCAGTACTTC.

This clone was counted a single time. The chain recombines TRBV2 with TRBJ2-7; D remains unclear. CDR3 length: 13 amino acids. The V gene lost 3 bases and the J gene lost 0 bases, with 6 bases spanning the gap. Germline lookup yields CDR1 SNHLY and CDR2 FYNNEI. The CDR3 sequence is CASSDPLSYEQYF. The CDR3 DNA follows: TGTGCCAGCAGTGATCCTCTCTCCTACGAGCAGTACTTC.

The chain carries TRBV11-2 and TRBJ1-2, with 9 bases fitting TRBD1. This CDR3 region has 15 residues. Trimming at V came to 5 bases and at J to 4 bases, leaving 8 bases not matched to a gene. Germline CDR1 and CDR2: SGHAT and FQNNGV. CDR3 sequence reads: CASSIPTGGPYGYTF. CDR3 bases: TGTGCCAGCAGCATACCGACAGGGGGACCCTATGGCTACACCTTC.

The rearrangement links TRBV27 to TRBJ2-7; TRBD1 agrees at 8 bases. V shed 6 bases and J 2 bases; nucleotides not matched to a gene: 6. This CDR3 contains 14 residues. Per the germline V gene, CDR1 is MNHEY and CDR2 is SMNVEV (reference sequence). The CDR3, as DNA: TGTGCCAGCAGGGAAGGACAGGGTGCCTACGAGCAGTACTTC. As protein: CASREGQGAYEQYF.

The chain uses TRBV29-1 and TRBJ1-5; D is ambiguous. The germline gives CDR1 SQVTM, CDR2 ANQGSEA. The CDR3 extends over 12 amino acids. Trimming pared 6 bases from V and 5 bases from J, leaving 11 bases between. DNA for the CDR3: TGCAGCGTGGGAGGCGGGGATCAGCCCCAGCATTTT. The encoded protein is CSVGGGDQPQHF. Complete variable domain (other parts from reference TRBV29-1 and TRBJ1-5): SAVISQKPSRDICQRGTSLTIQCQVDSQVTMMFWYRQQPGQSLTLIATANQGSEATYESGFVIDKFPISRPNLTFSTLTVSNMSPEDSSIYLCSVGGGDQPQHFGDGTRLSIL.

The J gene is TRBJ1-2, the V gene TRBV9, with TRBD1 matching 8 bases. The CDR3 has 15 amino acids. In germline, CDR1 is SGDLS, CDR2 YYNGEE. The trim removed 5 bases at V and 4 bases at J, leaving 10 bases unmatched. CDR3 bases: TGTGCCAGCAGTACCCGGACAGGGAGGGCCTATGGCTACACCTTC. Amino acids: CASSTRTGRAYGYTF.

The chain uses TRBV7-8 and TRBJ2-4; D is possibly TRBD2 (7 bases). Germline V CDR1 and CDR2: SGHVS, FQNEAQ. The CDR3 extends over 16 amino acids. The V end was cut by 2 bases, the J end by 5 bases, with 16 bases between. The CDR3 DNA reads TGTGCCAGCAGCTTAACCCACGGGGAGGGGGAAAACATTCAGTACTTC. It yields the protein CASSLTHGEGENIQYF.

The genes are TRBV15 and TRBJ2-1; D is possibly TRBD2 (6 bases). Germline V gene sequence: CDR1 LNHNV, CDR2 YYDKDF (reference sequence). The ends were cut back, 9 bases at V and 3 bases at J, with 9 bases in the middle. The CDR3 is made up of 12 amino acids. The CDR3 DNA is TGTGCCACACGGGACTTCTACAATGAGCAGTTCTTC. Its protein is CATRDFYNEQFF.

In this sample, this clone turned up once. The chain's CDR3 is CASETGNSYNEQFF. In DNA, the CDR3 is TGTGCCAGTGAGACAGGGAACTCCTACAATGAGCAGTTCTTC. The chain recombines TRBV19 with TRBJ2-1; 7 nucleotides line up with TRBD1. V was clipped by 8 bases and J by 0 bases; unmatched bases: 4. Germline V gene data show CDR1 as LNHDA and CDR2 as SQIVND (reference sequence). The CDR3 length is 14 residues.

The chain is built from TRBV10-2 and TRBJ2-7; 10 bases fit TRBD2. CDR1 is WSHSY, CDR2 SAAADI, per germline. The CDR3 has 13 residues. Unmatched junction bases numbered 0, after V lost 7 bases and J lost 0 bases. The CDR3 loop is CASTSGGSYEQYF. In nucleotides, the CDR3 is TGCGCCAGCACTAGCGGGGGCTCCTACGAGCAGTACTTC.

The V and J genes are TRBV30 and TRBJ1-2; D not resolved. This CDR3 comprises 13 residues. V was trimmed by 2 bases and J by 2 bases, leaving 9 bases between them. The germline V gene encodes CDR1 GTSNPN and CDR2 SVGIG (reference sequence). The CDR3 loop is CAWSFSSNYGYTF. DNA for the CDR3: TGTGCCTGGAGTTTCAGTTCGAACTATGGCTACACCTTC.

This clone was recorded only once. The rearrangement joins TRBV27 to TRBJ2-2; no firm D call. Germline loops: CDR1 MNHEY, CDR2 SMNVEV (reference sequence). The length of the CDR3 is 15 residues. V was pared by 3 bases and J by 3 bases, with 11 bases between. CDR3 residues: CASSFGSLYTGELFF. The CDR3 region has the DNA TGTGCCAGCAGTTTCGGCAGCCTCTACACCGGGGAGCTGTTTTTT.

This clone appeared a single time. V is TRBV7-9 and J is TRBJ2-1; D assignment may be TRBD1 or TRBD2 (6 bases each). Trimming removed 1 base from V and 8 bases from J, with 12 bases in between. Germline lookup yields CDR1 SEHNR and CDR2 FQNEAQ (reference sequence). The CDR3 is 14 residues long. The CDR3 DNA reads as TGTGCCAGCAGCTTAGGAGGGGGGTTAGATGAGCAGTTCTTC. Translating gives CASSLGGGLDEQFF.

The chain uses TRBV19 and TRBJ1-2, with TRBD1 as a possible D gene (5 bases). The germline V gene encodes CDR1 LNHDA and CDR2 SQIVND (reference sequence). V was cut by 1 base and J by 3 bases, with 9 bases left in between. The CDR3 extends over 14 amino acids. This chain's CDR3 is CASSIGGTYYGYTF. CDR3 DNA: TGTGCCAGTAGTATAGGAGGGACTTACTATGGCTACACCTTC.